One sample yielded the 31 T cell receptor beta chains listed below, sequenced in a study of radiotherapy plus CTLA-4 blockade in lung cancer. Profiling relied on immunoSEQ multiplex PCR, and the TCRdb table lists in-frame clones only, not all of them. The data hold some 87,000 clones, with approximately 80% observed a single time. The specimen comprised peripheral blood, sampled from a patient treated with radiotherapy plus ipilimumab. The receptor set was obtained from a human donor with non-small cell lung cancer that progressed on radiotherapy plus ipilimumab.

The rearrangement uses TRBV7-3 and TRBJ1-3, with D unresolved. Germline V lookup: CDR1 SGHTA, CDR2 FQGTGA. This CDR3 is 15 amino acids long. Trimming pared 2 bases from V and 3 bases from J, leaving 11 bases between. CDR3 sequence reads: CASSLGGSGGNTIYF. CDR3 DNA: TGTGCCAGCAGCTTAGGTGGCAGCGGTGGAAACACCATATATTTT.

The CDR3 DNA sequence: TGTGCCAGCAGCTTTCAGGCTAGCAATCAGCCCCAGCATTTT. Translation: CASSFQASNQPQHF. This chain joins TRBV7-2 and TRBJ1-5; unclear D gene. The CDR3 loop spans 14 amino acids. Between the trimmed V and J ends, which lost 3 bases and 0 bases, there was a span of 6 bases. Germline-derived CDR1 and CDR2 are SGHTA and FQGNSA. Filled out from reference TRBV7-2 and TRBJ1-5, the complete variable domain reads GAGVSQSPSNKVTEKGKDVELRCDPISGHTALYWYRQSLGQGLEFLIYFQGNSAPDKSGLPSDRFSAERTGGSVSTLTIQRTQQEDSAVYLCASSFQASNQPQHFGDGTRLSIL.

This clone appeared once. The chain couples TRBV11-2 to TRBJ2-7; 7 nucleotides line up with TRBD2. The J segment lost 2 bases and the V segment lost 0 bases, leaving 4 bases of the junction unmatched. CDR1 SGHAT and CDR2 FQNNGV come from the germline V gene. The CDR3 is made up of 15 amino acids. The CDR3 reads CASSLDPGTTYEQYF. CDR3 DNA sequence: TGTGCCAGCAGCTTAGATCCCGGGACTACCTACGAGCAGTACTTC.

This clone has only one observation. The V gene is TRBV27, the J gene TRBJ1-2, with 7 bases lining up with TRBD1. V lost 4 bases and J lost 7; bases outside the gene matches: 3. This CDR3 is 12 amino acids long. Germline-derived CDR1 and CDR2 are MNHEY and SMNVEV (reference sequence). Written as DNA, the CDR3 is TGTGCCAGCAGTTCCGACAGGGTTGGCTACACCTTC. This codes for CASSSDRVGYTF.

J is TRBJ2-3 and V is TRBV7-9; no reliable D call. V was clipped by 0 bases and J by 3 bases, with 7 bases between them. The CDR3 length is 14 residues. The germline CDR1 and CDR2 sequences are SEHNR and FQNEAQ (reference sequence). CDR3 sequence: CASSLAHPTDTQYF. In DNA, the CDR3 is TGTGCCAGCAGCTTAGCTCACCCAACAGATACGCAGTATTTT.

CDR3 residues: CASSPRQGGQPQHF. The CDR3 region has the DNA TGTGCCAGCAGTCCTAGACAGGGGGGTCAGCCCCAGCATTTT. The genes are TRBV2 and TRBJ1-5; 9 bases agree with TRBD1. Germline lookup yields CDR1 SNHLY and CDR2 FYNNEI. V dropped 5 bases and J dropped 6; count of bases not matched to a gene: 5. The CDR3 is 14 residues long.

This rearrangement joins TRBV7-2 to TRBJ2-1; possible D gene TRBD2, 6 bases. The V gene's germline CDR1 is SGHTA and CDR2 FQGNSA. V was shortened by 0 bases and J by 6 bases, with 9 bases between the two germline ends. CDR3 size: 14 residues. CDR3 sequence: CASSLARGINEQFF. The CDR3 DNA sequence: TGTGCCAGCAGCTTAGCGCGCGGGATCAATGAGCAGTTCTTC.

V usage is TRBV6-5 and J usage is TRBJ2-1, with 11 bases identical to TRBD2. CDR3 length: 15 residues. The germline V gene encodes CDR1 MNHEY and CDR2 SVGAGI. The V gene end was trimmed by 6 bases and the J gene end by 4 bases; junction bases not matched to a gene: 5. CDR3 sequence reads: CASSPTSGGYNEQFF. As DNA, the CDR3 is TGTGCCAGCAGCCCCACTAGCGGGGGATACAATGAGCAGTTCTTC.

The CDR3 DNA follows: TGTGCCAGCAGTCCCCGGACAGGGGGAGGCAATCAGCCCCAGCATTTT. Translated, it gives CASSPRTGGGNQPQHF. The chain uses TRBV27 and TRBJ1-5; TRBD1 matches at 10 bases. From germline, CDR1 is MNHEY and CDR2 SMNVEV (reference sequence). The CDR3 sequence is 16 residues long. V was clipped by 5 bases and J by 2 bases; unmatched bases: 6.

This rearrangement joins TRBV4-3 to TRBJ1-2, with D unresolved. There are 15 residues in the CDR3. Germline V gene lookup returns CDR1 LGHNA and CDR2 YSLEER. The V end was cut by 1 base, the J end by 4 bases, with 13 bases between. CDR3 sequence: CASSQGSKGFYGYTF. The CDR3 nucleotides read TGCGCCAGCAGCCAAGGGTCCAAGGGTTTCTATGGCTACACCTTC.

The gene calls are TRBV18 and TRBJ2-1; 9 bases are shared with TRBD2. Trimming cost V 1 base and J 1 base; bases outside gene matches: 5. The CDR3 length is 17 residues. From germline, CDR1 is KGHSH and CDR2 LQKENI. CDR3 sequence (DNA): TGTGCCAGCTCACCACGAGTAGCGGGGGCATCCTACAATGAGCAGTTCTTC. It encodes CASSPRVAGASYNEQFF.

This clone occurred once. V is TRBV5-1 and J is TRBJ1-1, with TRBD1 matching 10 bases. J was trimmed by 1 base and V by 4 bases; bases with no gene match: 13. Per the germline V gene, CDR1 is SGHRS and CDR2 is YFSETQ. The CDR3 runs to 18 residues. Here the CDR3 reads CASSPAGIWTGGNTEAFF. In DNA, the CDR3 is TGCGCCAGCAGCCCGGCGGGGATTTGGACAGGGGGGAACACTGAAGCTTTCTTT.

There are a few counts of this clone. The chain couples TRBV5-4 to TRBJ1-1; TRBD1 agrees at 9 bases. CDR3 length: 14 residues. Trimming cost V 0 bases and J 7 bases; bases outside gene matches: 4. Germline V gene sequence: CDR1 SGHNT, CDR2 YYREEE (reference sequence). CDR3 nucleotides: TGTGCCAGCAGCTTGGAAAGGGACAGGGATGAAGCTTTCTTT. Amino acid sequence: CASSLERDRDEAFF.

The rearrangement joins TRBV11-1 to TRBJ1-2; no reliable D call. Between the trimmed V and J ends, which lost 5 bases and 0 bases, there was a span of 13 bases. Per germline, CDR1 SGHAT and CDR2 FQDESV (reference sequence). The CDR3 is 15 amino acids. The DNA for the CDR3 is TGTGCCAGCAGCCCAACACCCAGTTCTAACTATGGCTACACCTTC. Translated: CASSPTPSSNYGYTF.

This chain uses TRBV18 with TRBJ1-5; the D is unclear. Germline loops: CDR1 KGHSH, CDR2 LQKENI. This CDR3 is built from 16 residues. Trimming shortened V by 1 base and J by 0 bases, and 10 bases separated the two germline ends. CDR3 sequence reads: CASSPLVLLSNQPQHF. DNA for the CDR3: TGTGCCAGCTCACCACTTGTCTTGCTTAGCAATCAGCCCCAGCATTTT.

The chain links TRBV9 to TRBJ2-7, with 9 nucleotides matching TRBD1. Trimming cost V 4 bases and J 2 bases; bases outside gene matches: 4. This CDR3 is 14 amino acids long. Germline assignment: CDR1 SGDLS and CDR2 YYNGEE. The CDR3 spells CASSPRTGAYEQYF. CDR3 nucleotide sequence: TGTGCCAGCAGCCCGAGGACAGGGGCCTACGAGCAGTACTTC. Supplemented by reference TRBV9 and TRBJ2-7, the full variable domain reads DSGVTQTPKHLITATGQRVTLRCSPRSGDLSVYWYQQSLDQGLQFLIQYYNGEERAKGNILERFSAQQFPDLHSELNLSSLELGDSALYFCASSPRTGAYEQYFGPGTRLTVT.

V and J are TRBV28 and TRBJ1-2; 11 positions match TRBD1. The CDR3 runs 15 residues. Trimming removed 3 bases from V and 5 bases from J; junction bases left unmatched: 5. Germline V gene lookup returns CDR1 MDHEN and CDR2 SYDVKM. In nucleotides, the CDR3 is TGTGCCAGCAGTTTTTGGGACAGGGGGTCATATGGCTACACCTTC. Translating gives CASSFWDRGSYGYTF.

The chain joins TRBV18 to TRBJ1-2; possibly TRBD1 for D (6 bases). CDR3 length: 15 residues. The V and J ends lost 2 bases and 6 bases respectively, with 16 bases between them. CDR1 and CDR2 from the germline V gene are KGHSH and LQKENI. CDR3 DNA sequence: TGTGCCAGCTCACCAGGACGGGGGCGATACGATGGCTACACCTTC. It translates to CASSPGRGRYDGYTF.

This rearrangement joins TRBV5-1 to TRBJ2-2; possible D gene TRBD1, 7 bases. This CDR3 has 17 amino acids. The germline V gene encodes CDR1 SGHRS and CDR2 YFSETQ. The ends were cut back, 0 bases at V and 3 bases at J, with 15 bases in the middle. CDR3 sequence: CASSLAVGGGDTGELFF. CDR3 in DNA: TGCGCCAGCAGCTTGGCCGTTGGAGGGGGCGACACCGGGGAGCTGTTTTTT.

The chain combines TRBV18 with TRBJ2-2; tentatively, D is TRBD1 (5 bases). CDR1 KGHSH and CDR2 LQKENI come from the germline V gene. Trimming removed 3 bases at V and 5 bases at J, with 13 bases between. CDR3 length: 15 residues. The CDR3 region is CASSPLQGGTGELFF. In nucleotides, the CDR3 is TGTGCCAGCTCACCCCTTCAGGGTGGGACCGGGGAGCTGTTTTTT.

The sample holds one count of this clone. The chain carries TRBV6-5 and TRBJ2-2, with 8 positions matching TRBD1. Germline V gene lookup returns CDR1 MNHEY and CDR2 SVGAGI. The CDR3 consists of 15 residues. V shed 5 bases and J 2 bases; nucleotides not matched to a gene: 4. The CDR3, as DNA: TGTGCCAGCAGTCTTGGACAGGGTAACACCGGGGAGCTGTTTTTT. Translated: CASSLGQGNTGELFF.

V and J are TRBV14 and TRBJ2-2; D unresolved. Per the germline V gene, CDR1 is SGHDN and CDR2 is FVKESK. Deletions cut 0 bases from V and 3 bases from J, with 5 bases between. CDR3 length equals 14 residues. CDR3 DNA: TGTGCCAGCAGCCAAGACAGCTACACCGGGGAGCTGTTTTTT. Residues: CASSQDSYTGELFF.

V usage is TRBV9 and J usage is TRBJ1-2, with a tentative D call TRBD1 (5 bases). Looked up from germline, CDR1 is SGDLS and CDR2 is YYNGEE. V was pared by 4 bases and J by 2 bases, with 15 bases between. The CDR3 contains 15 residues. The CDR3 sequence is CASSPEGIPNYGYTF. The CDR3 bases are TGTGCCAGCAGCCCCGAGGGGATCCCCAACTATGGCTACACCTTC. Drawing the rest from reference TRBV9 and TRBJ1-2, the complete variable domain is DSGVTQTPKHLITATGQRVTLRCSPRSGDLSVYWYQQSLDQGLQFLIQYYNGEERAKGNILERFSAQQFPDLHSELNLSSLELGDSALYFCASSPEGIPNYGYTFGSGTRLTVV.

This clone is a singleton in its sample. The chain couples TRBV13 to TRBJ2-3; D is unclear. Germline V CDR1 and CDR2: PRHDT, FYEKMQ (reference sequence). Trimming removed 2 bases from V and 2 bases from J, with 11 bases in between. The length of the CDR3 is 15 residues. DNA for the CDR3: TGTGCCAGCAGCTTACAACAACTATACACAGATACGCAGTATTTT. This sequence encodes CASSLQQLYTDTQYF.

V is TRBV15 and J is TRBJ2-3; TRBD1 agrees at 7 bases. Germline-derived CDR1 and CDR2 are LNHNV and YYDKDF (reference sequence). This CDR3 comprises 15 residues. V was clipped by 5 bases and J by 2 bases; unmatched bases: 7. The CDR3 protein is CATSVTGAPTDTQYF. CDR3 DNA sequence: TGTGCCACCAGCGTTACAGGGGCCCCCACAGATACGCAGTATTTT.

The rearrangement links TRBV7-2 to TRBJ1-3; 10 nucleotides align to TRBD1. Germline CDR1 reads SGHTA; CDR2 reads FQGNSA. CDR3 size: 17 residues. With 5 bases clipped from V and 0 bases from J, the junction kept 7 bases outside the gene matches. The CDR3 spells CASSLRGQGISGNTIYF. The CDR3 nucleotides read TGTGCCAGCAGCCTCCGGGGACAGGGGATCTCTGGAAACACCATATATTTT.

This clone appeared once. This chain uses TRBV15 with TRBJ2-3, with D tentatively TRBD2 (5 bases). This CDR3 is built from 14 residues. Trimming left V 6 bases short and J 1 base short, with 11 bases between. The V gene's germline CDR1 is LNHNV and CDR2 YYDKDF (reference sequence). The CDR3 DNA is TGTGCCACCAGTCGGGGTAAGGGCACAGATACGCAGTATTTT. It encodes CATSRGKGTDTQYF.

This rearrangement joins TRBV6-5 to TRBJ2-5; no reliable D call. Trimming stripped 1 base from V and 2 bases from J, with 8 bases between. CDR1 and CDR2 (germline): MNHEY, SVGAGI. There are 14 residues in the CDR3. Here the CDR3 DNA reads TGTGCCAGCAGTTACTGGGCGGAACAAGAGACCCAGTACTTC. Residues: CASSYWAEQETQYF.

The V and J genes are TRBV2 and TRBJ1-2, with 7 bases fitting TRBD1. The CDR3 sequence is 13 residues long. From germline, CDR1 is SNHLY and CDR2 FYNNEI. J gave up 5 bases and V 6 bases, and 6 bases lay outside the gene matches. The CDR3 DNA reads TGTGCCAGCAGCCCAGGACAGGTATATGGCTACACCTTC. Protein product: CASSPGQVYGYTF.

The chain combines TRBV7-9 with TRBJ2-1; 7 bases are a match to TRBD2. The CDR3 is made up of 16 amino acids. Losses at the gene ends were 5 bases for V and 6 bases for J; bases not matched to a gene: 13. Germline assignment: CDR1 SEHNR and CDR2 FQNEAQ (reference sequence). CDR3 in DNA: TGTGCCAGCAGCCTAACCTTAGGGACTACATTCAATGAGCAGTTCTTC. As protein: CASSLTLGTTFNEQFF. The full variable domain, in which reference TRBV7-9 and TRBJ2-1 provide the parts outside the CDR3, is DTGVSQNPRHKITKRGQNVTFRCDPISEHNRLYWYRQTLGQGPEFLTYFQNEAQLEKSRLLSDRFSAERPKGSFSTLEIQRTEQGDSAMYLCASSLTLGTTFNEQFFGPGTRLTVL.

The V call is TRBV6-1, the J call TRBJ1-5; tentatively, D is TRBD1 (6 bases). CDR3 length: 15 amino acids. The germline gives CDR1 MNHNS, CDR2 SASEGT. Between the trimmed V and J ends, which lost 6 bases and 1 base, there was a span of 13 bases. CDR3 residues: CASRSGGASNQPQHF. DNA of the CDR3: TGTGCCAGCAGATCGGGGGGGGCGAGCAATCAGCCCCAGCATTTT.